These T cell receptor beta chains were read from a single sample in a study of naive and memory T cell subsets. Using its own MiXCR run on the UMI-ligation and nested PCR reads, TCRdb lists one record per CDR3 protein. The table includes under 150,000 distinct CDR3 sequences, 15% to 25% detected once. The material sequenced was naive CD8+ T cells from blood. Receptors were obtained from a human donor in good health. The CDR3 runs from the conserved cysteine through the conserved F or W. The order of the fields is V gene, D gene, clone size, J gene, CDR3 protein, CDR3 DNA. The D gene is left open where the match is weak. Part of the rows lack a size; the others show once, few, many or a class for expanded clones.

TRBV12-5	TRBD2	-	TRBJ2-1	CASGLAPTGTTITNEQFF	TGTGCTAGTGGTTTGGCTCCAACCGGGACTACAATAACCAATGAGCAGTTCTTC
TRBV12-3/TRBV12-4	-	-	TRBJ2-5	CASSPFSLFGQDQETQYF	TGTGCCAGCAGTCCGTTTTCGTTGTTTGGGCAGGACCAAGAGACCCAGTACTTC
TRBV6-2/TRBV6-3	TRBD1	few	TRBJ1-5	CASRPGQGASNQPQHF	TGTGCCAGCAGACCCGGACAGGGGGCGAGCAATCAGCCCCAGCATTTT
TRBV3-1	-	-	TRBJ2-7	CASSLLTGYSYEQYF	TGTGCCAGCAGCCTATTAACAGGTTACAGCTACGAGCAGTACTTC
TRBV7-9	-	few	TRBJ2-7	CASSFRQPYEQYF	TGTGCCAGCAGCTTCCGACAGCCCTACGAGCAGTACTTC
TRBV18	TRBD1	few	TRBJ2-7	CASSSEQGADEQYF	TGTGCCAGCTCATCGGAACAGGGGGCAGATGAGCAGTACTTC
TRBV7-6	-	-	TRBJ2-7	CASSLEVWDEQYF	TGTGCCAGCAGCTTAGAGGTCTGGGACGAGCAGTACTTC
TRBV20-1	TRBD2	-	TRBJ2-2	CSARDRLAVSAVGELFF	TGCAGTGCTAGAGATCGCCTAGCGGTCTCGGCGGTCGGGGAGCTGTTTTTT
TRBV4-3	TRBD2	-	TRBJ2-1	CASSQDSGRTDEQFF	TGCGCCAGCAGCCAAGATAGCGGGAGGACGGATGAGCAGTTCTTC
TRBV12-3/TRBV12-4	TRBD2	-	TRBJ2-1	CASSLTERESNEQFF	TGTGCCAGCAGTTTAACCGAGCGGGAGTCCAATGAGCAGTTCTTC
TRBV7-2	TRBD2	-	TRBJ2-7	CASSFGGGKYEQYF	TGTGCCAGCAGCTTTGGGGGAGGGAAGTACGAGCAGTACTTC
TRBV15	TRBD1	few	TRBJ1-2	CATSRWGTGDNYGYTF	TGTGCCACCAGCAGATGGGGGACAGGGGATAACTATGGCTACACCTTC